This TCR beta chain was identified in a study of T-cell reconstitution after alpha-beta-depleted transplantation in children. Germline V lookup: CDR1 MNHNS, CDR2 SASEGT. The CDR3 extends over 15 amino acids. The trim removed 2 bases at V and 4 bases at J, leaving 4 bases unmatched. This clonotype has just a few counts. Researchers prepared the TCRbeta library using unique molecular identifiers, the study reports. TCRdb itself ran the PCR reads through MiXCR, one entry per CDR3 protein. The table includes approximately 800,000 distinct CDR3 sequences, 15% to 20% detected once. The starting material was PBMCs, mostly from graft donor cells, obtained 360 days after TCRalphabeta/CD19-depleted stem cell transplant. The chain employs TRBV6-1 and TRBJ2-7; 11 nucleotides agree with TRBD1. The receptor was derived from a male patient under 18 who had a stem cell transplant for acute lymphoblastic leukemia, so the T cells may come from the graft donor. This chain's CDR3 is CASSEIGDRGYEQYF. The CDR3 region has the DNA TGTGCCAGCAGTGAAATAGGGGACAGGGGGTACGAGCAGTACTTC.